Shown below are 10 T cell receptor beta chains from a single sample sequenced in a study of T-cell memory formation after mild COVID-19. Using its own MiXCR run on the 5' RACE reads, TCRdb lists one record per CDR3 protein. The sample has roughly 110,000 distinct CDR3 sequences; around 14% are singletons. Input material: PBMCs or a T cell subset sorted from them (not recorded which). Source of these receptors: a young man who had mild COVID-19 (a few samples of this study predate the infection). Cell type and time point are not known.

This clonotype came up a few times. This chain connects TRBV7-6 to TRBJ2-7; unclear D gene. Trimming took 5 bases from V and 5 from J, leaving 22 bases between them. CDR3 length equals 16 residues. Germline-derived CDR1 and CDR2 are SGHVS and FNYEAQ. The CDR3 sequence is CASSPNWVFEPNEQYF. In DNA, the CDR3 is TGTGCCAGCAGCCCGAACTGGGTTTTCGAACCCAACGAGCAGTACTTC.

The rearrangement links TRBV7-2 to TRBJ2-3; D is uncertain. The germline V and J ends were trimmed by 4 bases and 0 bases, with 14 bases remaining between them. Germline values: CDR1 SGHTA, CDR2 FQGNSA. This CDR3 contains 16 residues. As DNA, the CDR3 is TGTGCCAGCAGCTCCCCACTGGCCTGGAGCACAGATACGCAGTATTTT. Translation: CASSSPLAWSTDTQYF. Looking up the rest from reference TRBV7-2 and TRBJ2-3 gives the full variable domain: GAGVSQSPSNKVTEKGKDVELRCDPISGHTALYWYRQSLGQGLEFLIYFQGNSAPDKSGLPSDRFSAERTGGSVSTLTIQRTQQEDSAVYLCASSSPLAWSTDTQYFGPGTRLTVL.

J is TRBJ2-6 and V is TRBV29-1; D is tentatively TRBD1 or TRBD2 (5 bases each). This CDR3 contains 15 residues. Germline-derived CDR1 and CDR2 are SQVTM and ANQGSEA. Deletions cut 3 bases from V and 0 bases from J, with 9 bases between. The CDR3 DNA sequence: TGCAGCGTTGACGTTGGGGGCTCTGGGGCCAACGTCCTGACTTTC. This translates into CSVDVGGSGANVLTF.

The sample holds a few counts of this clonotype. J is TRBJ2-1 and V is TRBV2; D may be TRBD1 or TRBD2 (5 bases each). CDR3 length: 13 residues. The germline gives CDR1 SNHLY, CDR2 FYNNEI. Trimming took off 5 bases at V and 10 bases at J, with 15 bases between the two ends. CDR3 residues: CASSPGPGEEQFF. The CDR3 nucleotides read TGTGCCAGCAGTCCGGGACCAGGCGAAGAGCAGTTCTTC.

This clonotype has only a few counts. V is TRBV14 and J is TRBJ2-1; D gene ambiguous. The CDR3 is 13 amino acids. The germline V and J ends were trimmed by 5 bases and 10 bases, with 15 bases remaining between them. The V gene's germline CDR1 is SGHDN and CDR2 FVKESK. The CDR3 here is CASSGPLNWEQFF. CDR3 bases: TGTGCCAGCAGCGGGCCTCTTAACTGGGAGCAGTTCTTC.

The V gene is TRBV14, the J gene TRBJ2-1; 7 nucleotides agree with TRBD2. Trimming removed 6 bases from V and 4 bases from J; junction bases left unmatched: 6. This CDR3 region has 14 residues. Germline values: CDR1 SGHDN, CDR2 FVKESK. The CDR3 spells CASSRAGRYNEQFF. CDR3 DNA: TGTGCCAGCAGTCGGGCCGGGAGGTACAATGAGCAGTTCTTC. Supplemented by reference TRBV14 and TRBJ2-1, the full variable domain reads EAGVTQFPSHSVIEKGQTVTLRCDPISGHDNLYWYRRVMGKEIKFLLHFVKESKQDESGMPNNRFLAERTGGTYSTLKVQPAELEDSGVYFCASSRAGRYNEQFFGPGTRLTVL.

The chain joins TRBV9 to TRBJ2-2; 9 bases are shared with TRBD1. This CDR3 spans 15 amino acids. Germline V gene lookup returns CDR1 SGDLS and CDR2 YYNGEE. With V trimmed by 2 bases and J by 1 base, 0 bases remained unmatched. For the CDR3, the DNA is TGTGCCAGCAGCGTGGGACAGGGGAACACCGGGGAGCTGTTTTTT. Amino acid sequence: CASSVGQGNTGELFF.

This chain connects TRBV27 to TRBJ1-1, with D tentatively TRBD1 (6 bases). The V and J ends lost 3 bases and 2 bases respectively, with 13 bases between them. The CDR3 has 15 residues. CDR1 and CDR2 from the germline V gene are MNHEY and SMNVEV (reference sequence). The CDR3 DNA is TGTGCCAGCAGTTTGGGTACGGGGGCAAACACTGAAGCTTTCTTT. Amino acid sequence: CASSLGTGANTEAFF.

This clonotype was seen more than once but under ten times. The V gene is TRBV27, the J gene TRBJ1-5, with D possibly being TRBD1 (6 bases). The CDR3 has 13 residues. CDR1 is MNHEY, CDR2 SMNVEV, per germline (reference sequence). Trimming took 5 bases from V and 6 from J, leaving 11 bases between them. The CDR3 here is CASSQNRAQPQHF. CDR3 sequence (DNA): TGTGCCAGCAGTCAAAACAGGGCTCAGCCCCAGCATTTT.

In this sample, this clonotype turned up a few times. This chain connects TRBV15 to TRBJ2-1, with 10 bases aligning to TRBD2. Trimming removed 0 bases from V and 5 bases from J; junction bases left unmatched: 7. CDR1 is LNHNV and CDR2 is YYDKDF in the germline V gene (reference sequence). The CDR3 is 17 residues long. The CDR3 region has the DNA TGTGCCACCAGCAGAGATATGGTAGCGGGGGGAGACAATGAGCAGTTCTTC. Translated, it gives CATSRDMVAGGDNEQFF. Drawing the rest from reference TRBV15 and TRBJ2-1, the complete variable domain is DAMVIQNPRYQVTQFGKPVTLSCSQTLNHNVMYWYQQKSSQAPKLLFHYYDKDFNNEADTPDNFQSRRPNTSFCFLDIRSPGLGDTAMYLCATSRDMVAGGDNEQFFGPGTRLTVL.